The following is a T cell receptor beta chain sequence with its context. Antigen: not known. The entry originates in a study of vaccination and CD4 T cells after COVID-19. Study background: Samples after vaccination came a median roughly eleven weeks past dose two, ranging 14 to 241. In the control cultures, a CEFX pool, an HIV-1 Nef pool, or no peptide was supplied.

CDR1 DFQATT and CDR2 SNEGSKA come from the germline V gene (reference sequence). The CDR3 sequence is 14 residues long. Trimming left V 5 bases short and J 7 bases short, with 18 bases between. Points from the study as a whole: Recorded median SARS-CoV-2-reactive clonotype numbers increased from approximately 21 to 38 without reaching significance. Researchers report that 304 of 307 vaccine-specific clones in convalescent patients proved spike mono-reactive.

Described treatment: roughly nine-day PBMC culture with coronavirus spike peptide pools or control peptides (ViraFEST assay). Researchers used the Oncomine TCR Beta short-read assay to sequence DNA from cultured CD4+ T cells. TCRdb re-derived calls from the PCR reads in MiXCR, one entry per CDR3 protein. The sample yields about 20,000 distinct CDR3 sequences, approximately 48% seen once. This sequence joins TRBV20-1 and TRBJ2-1, with D possibly matching TRBD2 (6 bases). Source material: CD4+ T cells from blood, cultured in vitro. The source of this sequence is a human donor who had recovered from COVID-19. The CDR3 loop reads CSALGLPAVNEQFF. DNA of the CDR3: TGCAGTGCTCTTGGACTACCGGCGGTGAATGAGCAGTTCTTC.